This T cell receptor (beta chain) was sequenced in a study of cytomegalovirus exposure and HLA in healthy donors. Study-level results: Prior analysis indicated that the majority of TCR beta V segments exhibited productivity approximately 90% or approximately 30% of the time. Presence/absence analyses took donor sequencing depth as roughly uniform. In terms of immune exposure information, only CMV serostatus was available. Judged likely to be a sequencing artifact was a cluster of highly shared sequence variants.

Germline lookup yields CDR1 KGHSH and CDR2 LQKENI. The CDR3 sequence is 14 residues long. V lost 1 base to trimming and J lost 1 base, with 7 bases between them. Both 60 Vbeta primers and 13 Jbeta primers went into the PCR. Repertoires were generated with immunoSEQ multiplex PCR, while TCRdb's copy carries only in-frame clones and drops some. The data hold about 240,000 clones, with approximately 82% observed a single time. Worth noting for this clone: The antigen remains unidentified.

This chain joins TRBV18 and TRBJ1-1, with a weak D call TRBD1 (6 bases). This TCR was sampled from a woman aged 60-70 years in good health and CMV-seropositive. Input material: PBMCs. The CDR3 DNA follows: TGTGCCAGCTCACCACGACAGGCGAACACTGAAGCTTTCTTT. Residues: CASSPRQANTEAFF.